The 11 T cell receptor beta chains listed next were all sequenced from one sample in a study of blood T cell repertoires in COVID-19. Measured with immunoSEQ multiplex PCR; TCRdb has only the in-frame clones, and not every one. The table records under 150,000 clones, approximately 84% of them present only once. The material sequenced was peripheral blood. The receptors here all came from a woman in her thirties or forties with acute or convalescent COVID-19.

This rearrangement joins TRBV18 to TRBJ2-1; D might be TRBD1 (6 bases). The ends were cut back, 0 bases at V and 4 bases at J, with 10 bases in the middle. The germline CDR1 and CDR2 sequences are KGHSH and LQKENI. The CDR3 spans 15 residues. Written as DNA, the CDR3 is TGTGCCAGCTCACCACCGACAGGACCTTACAATGAGCAGTTCTTC. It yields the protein CASSPPTGPYNEQFF.

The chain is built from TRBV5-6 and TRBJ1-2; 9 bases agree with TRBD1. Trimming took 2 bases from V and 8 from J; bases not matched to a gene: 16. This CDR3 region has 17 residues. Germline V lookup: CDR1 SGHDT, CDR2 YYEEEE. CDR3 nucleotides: TGTGCCAGCAGCTTTACCGGGACAGGGACTCGGGCGGGAGGCTACACCTTC. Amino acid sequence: CASSFTGTGTRAGGYTF.

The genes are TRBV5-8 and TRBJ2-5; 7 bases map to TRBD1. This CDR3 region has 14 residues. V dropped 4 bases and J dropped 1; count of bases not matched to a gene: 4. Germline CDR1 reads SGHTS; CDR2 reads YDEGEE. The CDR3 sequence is CASSVGQAQETQYF. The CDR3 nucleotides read TGTGCCAGCAGCGTAGGACAGGCCCAAGAGACCCAGTACTTC.

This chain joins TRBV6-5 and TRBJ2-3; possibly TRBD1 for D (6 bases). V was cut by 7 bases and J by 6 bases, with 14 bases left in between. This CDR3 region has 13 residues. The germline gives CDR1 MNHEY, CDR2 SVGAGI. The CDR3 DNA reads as TGTGCCAGCAAAATAACTACAGGGGATACGCAGTATTTT. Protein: CASKITTGDTQYF.

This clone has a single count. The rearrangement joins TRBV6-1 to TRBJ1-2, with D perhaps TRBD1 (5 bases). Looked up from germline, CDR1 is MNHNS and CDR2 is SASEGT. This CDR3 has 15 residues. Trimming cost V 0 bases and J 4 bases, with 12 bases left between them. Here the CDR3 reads CASSEAFSQGYGYTF. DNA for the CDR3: TGTGCCAGCAGTGAAGCCTTCTCTCAGGGCTATGGCTACACCTTC.

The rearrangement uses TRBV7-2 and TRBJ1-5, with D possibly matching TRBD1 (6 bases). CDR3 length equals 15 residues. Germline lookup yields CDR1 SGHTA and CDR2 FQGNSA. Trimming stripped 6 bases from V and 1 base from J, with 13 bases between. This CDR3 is CASRPTGLSNQPQHF. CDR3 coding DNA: TGTGCCAGCAGACCTACAGGGTTGAGCAATCAGCCCCAGCATTTT.

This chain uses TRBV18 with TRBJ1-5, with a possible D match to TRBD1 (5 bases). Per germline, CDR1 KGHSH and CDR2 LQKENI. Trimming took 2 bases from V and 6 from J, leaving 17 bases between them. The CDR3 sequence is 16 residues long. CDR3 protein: CASSPTTTAGGQPQHF. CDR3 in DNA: TGTGCCAGCTCACCAACCACAACGGCGGGGGGTCAGCCCCAGCATTTT.

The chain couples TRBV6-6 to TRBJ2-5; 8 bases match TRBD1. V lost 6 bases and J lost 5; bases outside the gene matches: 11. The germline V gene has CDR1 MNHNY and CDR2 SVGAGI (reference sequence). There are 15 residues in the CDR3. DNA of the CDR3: TGTGCCAGCAGGGATGGACAGGGAGTGAGCGAGACCCAGTACTTC. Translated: CASRDGQGVSETQYF.

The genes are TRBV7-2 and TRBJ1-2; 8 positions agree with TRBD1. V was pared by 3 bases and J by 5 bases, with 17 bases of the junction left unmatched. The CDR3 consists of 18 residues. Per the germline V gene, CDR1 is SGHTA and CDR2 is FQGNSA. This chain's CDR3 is CASSFSGGADFGGYGYTF. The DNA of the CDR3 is TGTGCCAGCAGCTTTTCAGGGGGCGCGGATTTCGGAGGATATGGCTACACCTTC.

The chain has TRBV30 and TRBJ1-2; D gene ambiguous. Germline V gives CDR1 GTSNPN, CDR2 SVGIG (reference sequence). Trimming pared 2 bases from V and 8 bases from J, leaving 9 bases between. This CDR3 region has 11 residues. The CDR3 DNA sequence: TGTGCCTGGAGTAGCGGTGGAGGCTACACCTTC. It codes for CAWSSGGGYTF.

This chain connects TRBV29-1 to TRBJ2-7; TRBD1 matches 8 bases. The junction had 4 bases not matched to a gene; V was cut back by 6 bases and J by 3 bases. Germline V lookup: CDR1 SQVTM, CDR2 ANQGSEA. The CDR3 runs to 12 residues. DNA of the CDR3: TGCAGCGTGGGGGACAGGTTCTACGAGCAGTACTTC. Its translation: CSVGDRFYEQYF.